The rows below give T cell receptor beta chains drawn from one sample of a study of radiotherapy plus CTLA-4 blockade in lung cancer. Assay used: immunoSEQ multiplex PCR; TCRdb lists only in-frame clones, some missing. The sample includes more than 90,000 clones, just over 85% of them seen just once. The sample was peripheral blood, taken from a patient treated with radiotherapy plus ipilimumab. The receptors come from a human donor with non-small cell lung cancer that progressed on radiotherapy plus ipilimumab. CDR3s leave out the opening cysteine and the closing phenylalanine or tryptophan. Clone size is not always given. Where it is, it says once, few, many or a class for expanded clones.

V gene: TRBV19; clone size: -; J gene: TRBJ2-2; CDR3 protein: ASSSLRGSGELF
V gene: TRBV2; clone size: -; J gene: TRBJ2-2; CDR3 protein: ASSELLTYTGELF
V gene: TRBV6-1; clone size: -; J gene: TRBJ2-3; CDR3 protein: ASSAGTVRRDTQY
V gene: TRBV7-9; clone size: -; J gene: TRBJ2-7; CDR3 protein: ASSTHSYEQY
V gene: TRBV7-8; clone size: -; J gene: TRBJ1-1; CDR3 protein: ATRLTGMNTEAF
V gene: TRBV18; clone size: -; J gene: TRBJ2-1; CDR3 protein: ASSPGGLNEQF
V gene: TRBV19; clone size: -; J gene: TRBJ2-7; CDR3 protein: ASSIFDEQY
V gene: TRBV19; clone size: -; J gene: TRBJ2-3; CDR3 protein: ASSIGTSGERGTQY
V gene: TRBV13; clone size: -; J gene: TRBJ1-1; CDR3 protein: ASTLLGLGTEAF
V gene: TRBV7-9; clone size: -; J gene: TRBJ2-3; CDR3 protein: ASSYRDRDTDTQY
V gene: TRBV5-1; clone size: once; J gene: TRBJ1-1; CDR3 protein: ASSDQGAGEAF
V gene: TRBV19; clone size: -; J gene: TRBJ1-4; CDR3 protein: ASSIGPVREKLF
V gene: TRBV10-3; clone size: -; J gene: TRBJ2-1; CDR3 protein: AISANRYNEQF
V gene: TRBV10-3; clone size: few; J gene: TRBJ2-7; CDR3 protein: AISERREQY
V gene: TRBV25-1; clone size: -; J gene: TRBJ2-2; CDR3 protein: ASSELGLQNTGELF
V gene: TRBV6-1; clone size: -; J gene: TRBJ2-7; CDR3 protein: ASSDPPGAGAYEQY
V gene: TRBV6-5; clone size: -; J gene: TRBJ1-1; CDR3 protein: ASSLDRKTEAF
V gene: TRBV2; clone size: -; J gene: TRBJ2-1; CDR3 protein: ASSAFLGQYNEQF
V gene: TRBV19; clone size: -; J gene: TRBJ1-5; CDR3 protein: ASSRDRDQPQH
V gene: TRBV15; clone size: -; J gene: TRBJ2-1; CDR3 protein: ATSRDHGNEQF
V gene: TRBV9; clone size: -; J gene: TRBJ2-3; CDR3 protein: ASSVGSGVRPDTQY
V gene: TRBV5-1; clone size: -; J gene: TRBJ2-3; CDR3 protein: ASSSGTSSFRIADTQY
V gene: TRBV27; clone size: -; J gene: TRBJ1-2; CDR3 protein: ASSYRAGVNYGYT
V gene: TRBV4-1; clone size: -; J gene: TRBJ1-1; CDR3 protein: ASSPQGGRNTEAF
V gene: TRBV6-5; clone size: -; J gene: TRBJ1-1; CDR3 protein: ASSYSRGSYVL
V gene: TRBV7-9; clone size: -; J gene: TRBJ1-1; CDR3 protein: ASSRGQGETEAF
V gene: TRBV30; clone size: -; J gene: TRBJ1-5; CDR3 protein: AWSGGSNQPQH
V gene: TRBV4-1; clone size: -; J gene: TRBJ2-1; CDR3 protein: ASSPLGVAYNEQF
V gene: TRBV19; clone size: -; J gene: TRBJ2-4; CDR3 protein: ASRVNYGTPSGAKNIQY
V gene: TRBV9; clone size: -; J gene: TRBJ2-1; CDR3 protein: ASSVATAGGGWGEQF
V gene: TRBV6-6; clone size: -; J gene: TRBJ2-7; CDR3 protein: ASSYPGQSQY
V gene: TRBV5-1; clone size: -; J gene: TRBJ1-1; CDR3 protein: ASSLDRGRTEAF
V gene: TRBV7-8; clone size: -; J gene: TRBJ2-3; CDR3 protein: ASSSPLPGRDRVSITQY
V gene: TRBV13; clone size: -; J gene: TRBJ1-1; CDR3 protein: ASSFGAGETEAF
V gene: TRBV7-8; clone size: -; J gene: TRBJ1-5; CDR3 protein: ASSLTWRTGGTHNQPQH
V gene: TRBV18; clone size: -; J gene: TRBJ1-5; CDR3 protein: ASSLAGKGNQPQH
V gene: TRBV6-5; clone size: -; J gene: TRBJ1-1; CDR3 protein: ASSENRASNTEAF